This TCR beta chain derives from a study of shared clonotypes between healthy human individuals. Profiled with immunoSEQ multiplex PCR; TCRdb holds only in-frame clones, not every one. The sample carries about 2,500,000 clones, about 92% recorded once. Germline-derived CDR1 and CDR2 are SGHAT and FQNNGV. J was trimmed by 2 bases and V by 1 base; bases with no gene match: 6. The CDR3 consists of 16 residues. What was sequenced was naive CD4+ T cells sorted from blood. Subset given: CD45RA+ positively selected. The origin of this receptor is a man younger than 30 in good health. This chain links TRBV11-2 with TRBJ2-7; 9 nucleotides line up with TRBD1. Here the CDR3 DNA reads TGTGCCAGCAGCTTAGGCGGGACAGGGATTACCTACGAGCAGTACTTC. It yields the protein CASSLGGTGITYEQYF.